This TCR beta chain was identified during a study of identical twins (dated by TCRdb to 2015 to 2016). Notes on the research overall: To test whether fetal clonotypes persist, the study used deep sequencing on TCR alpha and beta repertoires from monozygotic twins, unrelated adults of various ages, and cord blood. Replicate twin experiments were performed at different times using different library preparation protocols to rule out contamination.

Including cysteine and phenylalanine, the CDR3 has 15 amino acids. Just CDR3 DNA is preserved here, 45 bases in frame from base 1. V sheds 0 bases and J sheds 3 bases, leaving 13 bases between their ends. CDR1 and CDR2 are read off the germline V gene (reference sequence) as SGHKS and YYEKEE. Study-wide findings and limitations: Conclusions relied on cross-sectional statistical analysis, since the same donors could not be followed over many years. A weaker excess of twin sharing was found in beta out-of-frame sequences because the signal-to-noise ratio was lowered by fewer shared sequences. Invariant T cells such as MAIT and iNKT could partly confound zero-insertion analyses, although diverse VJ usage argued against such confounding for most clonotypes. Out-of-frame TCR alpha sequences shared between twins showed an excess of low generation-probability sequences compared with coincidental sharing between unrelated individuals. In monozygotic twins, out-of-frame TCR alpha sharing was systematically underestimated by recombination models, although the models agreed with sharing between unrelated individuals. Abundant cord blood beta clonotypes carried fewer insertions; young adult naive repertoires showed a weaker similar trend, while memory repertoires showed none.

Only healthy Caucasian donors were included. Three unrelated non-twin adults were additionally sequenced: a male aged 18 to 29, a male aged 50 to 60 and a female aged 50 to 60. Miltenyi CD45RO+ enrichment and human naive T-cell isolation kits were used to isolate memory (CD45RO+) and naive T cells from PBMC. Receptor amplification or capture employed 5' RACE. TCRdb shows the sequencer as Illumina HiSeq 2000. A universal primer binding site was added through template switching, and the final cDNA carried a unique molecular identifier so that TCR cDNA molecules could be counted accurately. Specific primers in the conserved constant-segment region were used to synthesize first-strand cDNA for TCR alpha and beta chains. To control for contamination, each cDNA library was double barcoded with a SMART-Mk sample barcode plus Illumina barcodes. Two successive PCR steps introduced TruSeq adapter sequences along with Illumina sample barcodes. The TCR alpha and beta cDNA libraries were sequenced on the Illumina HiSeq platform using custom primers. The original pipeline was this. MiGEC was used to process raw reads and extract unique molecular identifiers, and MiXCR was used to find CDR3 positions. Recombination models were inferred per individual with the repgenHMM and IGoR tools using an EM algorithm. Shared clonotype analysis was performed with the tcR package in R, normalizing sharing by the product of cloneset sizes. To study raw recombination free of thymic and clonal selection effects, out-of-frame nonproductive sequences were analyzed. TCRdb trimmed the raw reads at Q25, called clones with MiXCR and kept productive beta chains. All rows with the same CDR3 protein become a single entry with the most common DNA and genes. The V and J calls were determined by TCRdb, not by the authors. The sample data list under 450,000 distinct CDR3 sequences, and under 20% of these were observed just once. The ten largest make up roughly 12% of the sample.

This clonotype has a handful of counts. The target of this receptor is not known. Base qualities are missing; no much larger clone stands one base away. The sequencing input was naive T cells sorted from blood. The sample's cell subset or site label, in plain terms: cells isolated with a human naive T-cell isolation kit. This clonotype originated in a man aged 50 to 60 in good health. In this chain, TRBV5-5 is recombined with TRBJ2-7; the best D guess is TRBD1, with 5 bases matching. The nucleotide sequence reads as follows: TGTGCCAGCAGCTTGGTCCTGACCAGGGACTACGAGCAGTACTTC. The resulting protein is CASSLVLTRDYEQYF.